The 25 T cell receptor beta chains below were found in one sample sequenced in a study of vaccination effects on CD4 cells after COVID-19. Only in-frame clones appear in the TCRdb table, and some are missing; sequencing was by immunoSEQ multiplex PCR. This table has approximately 37,000 clones, around 74% appearing once. These receptors' targets are unknown. After about 10 days in culture, the CD4+ T cells were isolated. Sequencing used CD4+ T cells from PBMCs cultured without peptide, obtained before COVID-19 vaccination. The source of these receptors is a human donor who received a COVID-19 vaccine.

This chain joins TRBV29-1 and TRBJ1-2, with 9 bases identical to TRBD1. Germline loops: CDR1 SQVTM, CDR2 ANQGSEA. The junction had 7 bases not matched to a gene; V was cut back by 7 bases and J by 7 bases. The length of the CDR3 is 12 residues. This CDR3 reads CSAPRQGGGYTF. The CDR3 DNA reads as TGCAGCGCCCCCAGACAGGGGGGTGGCTACACCTTC. Looking up the rest from reference TRBV29-1 and TRBJ1-2 gives the full variable domain: SAVISQKPSRDICQRGTSLTIQCQVDSQVTMMFWYRQQPGQSLTLIATANQGSEATYESGFVIDKFPISRPNLTFSTLTVSNMSPEDSSIYLCSAPRQGGGYTFGSGTRLTVV.

This chain uses TRBV5-4 with TRBJ2-3; tentatively, D is TRBD1 (6 bases). The CDR3 sequence is 13 residues long. Trimming stripped 3 bases from V and 3 bases from J, with 8 bases between. The V gene's germline CDR1 is SGHNT and CDR2 YYREEE (reference sequence). CDR3 residues: CASSSGETDTQYF. The CDR3 nucleotides read TGTGCCAGCAGCTCAGGGGAAACAGATACGCAGTATTTT.

This clone has just one count. This chain uses TRBV27 with TRBJ1-1; D unresolved. CDR1 MNHEY and CDR2 SMNVEV come from the germline V gene (reference sequence). CDR3 length: 10 amino acids. The germline V and J ends were trimmed by 2 bases and 10 bases, with 5 bases remaining between them. CDR3 sequence (DNA): TGTGCCAGCAGTTTACGGATAGCTTTCTTT. Translated: CASSLRIAFF.

This chain uses TRBV18 with TRBJ1-1; D may be TRBD1 (6 bases). The germline CDR1 and CDR2 sequences are KGHSH and LQKENI. The CDR3 is 14 residues long. The V end lost 3 bases, the J end lost 1 base, and 9 bases lay between the germline ends. The CDR3 DNA is TGTGCCAGCTCACCCGGACAGACGAACACTGAAGCTTTCTTT. It encodes CASSPGQTNTEAFF.

The J gene is TRBJ1-5, the V gene TRBV18; a possible D gene is TRBD1 (5 bases). The CDR3 has 15 amino acids. Deletions cut 3 bases from V and 1 base from J, with 10 bases between. In germline, CDR1 is KGHSH, CDR2 LQKENI. CDR3 sequence reads: CASSPRAGSNQPQHF. The CDR3 nucleotides are TGTGCCAGCTCACCCAGGGCCGGAAGCAATCAGCCCCAGCATTTT.

The rearrangement uses TRBV6-6 and TRBJ2-7; TRBD1 agrees at 8 bases. V gave up 2 bases and J gave up 2 bases; unmatched junction bases: 2. CDR3 length equals 14 residues. Germline CDR1 and CDR2: MNHNY and SVGAGI (reference sequence). The CDR3 bases are TGTGCCAGCAGTTACGGACAGGGCCCCTACGAGCAGTACTTC. This gives the protein CASSYGQGPYEQYF.

The chain uses TRBV9 and TRBJ2-7; 7 bases align to TRBD1. J lost 5 bases, V lost 4 bases, and 6 bases had no gene match. The CDR3 runs to 13 residues. Germline V gene sequence: CDR1 SGDLS, CDR2 YYNGEE. As DNA, the CDR3 is TGTGCCAGCAGCAAACGACAGGGAGACGAGCAGTACTTC. Translating gives CASSKRQGDEQYF.

V usage is TRBV30 and J usage is TRBJ2-5; D is possibly TRBD2 (6 bases). The CDR3 runs to 12 residues. Between the trimmed V and J ends, which lost 3 bases and 2 bases, there was a span of 7 bases. Looked up from germline, CDR1 is GTSNPN and CDR2 is SVGIG (reference sequence). For the CDR3, the DNA is TGTGCCTGGAGGGGACTGCAAGAGACCCAGTACTTC. As protein: CAWRGLQETQYF.

This clone came up once. The chain uses TRBV29-1 and TRBJ1-5; a weak D match, TRBD1 (6 bases). V lost 6 bases and J lost 4, with 13 bases in between. The CDR3 has 13 residues. Germline CDR1 and CDR2: SQVTM and ANQGSEA. The CDR3 spells CSVKAGVNQPQHF. CDR3 nucleotide sequence: TGCAGCGTGAAGGCAGGGGTGAATCAGCCCCAGCATTTT.

The CDR3 DNA sequence: TGTGCCAGCAGCTTTGTTGCGCGGGGGGTTGAGACCCAGTACTTC. Translated, it gives CASSFVARGVETQYF. The rearrangement uses TRBV11-2 and TRBJ2-5; 8 bases fit TRBD2. The CDR3 spans 15 residues. Germline V lookup: CDR1 SGHAT, CDR2 FQNNGV. V shed 3 bases, J shed 5 bases, and the junction held 8 bases outside the gene matches. The full variable domain, in which reference TRBV11-2 and TRBJ2-5 provide the parts outside the CDR3, is EAGVAQSPRYKIIEKRQSVAFWCNPISGHATLYWYQQILGQGPKLLIQFQNNGVVDDSQLPKDRFSAERLKGVDSTLKIQPAKLEDSAVYLCASSFVARGVETQYFGPGTRLLVL.

The chain recombines TRBV3-1 (or the pseudogene TRBV3-2) with TRBJ1-2; D may be TRBD1 (5 bases). With 4 bases removed from V and 4 bases from J, the gap between germline ends came to 16 bases. The CDR3 runs to 15 residues. Germline V CDR1 and CDR2: LGHDT, YNNKEL (reference sequence). The CDR3 protein is CASSPTPWDGYGYTF. The CDR3 nucleotides read TGTGCCAGCAGCCCTACCCCGTGGGACGGCTATGGCTACACCTTC.

The genes are TRBV7-2 and TRBJ1-5; 7 bases line up with TRBD1. CDR1 and CDR2 (germline): SGHTA, FQGNSA. V was clipped by 1 base and J by 6 bases; unmatched bases: 3. The CDR3 is 14 amino acids. The CDR3 loop is CASSLGPGGQPQHF. For the CDR3, the DNA is TGTGCCAGCAGCTTAGGCCCAGGGGGTCAGCCCCAGCATTTT.

The chain links TRBV7-6 to TRBJ1-1; 12 bases are a match to TRBD1. The CDR3 is made up of 15 amino acids. Germline loops: CDR1 SGHVS, CDR2 FNYEAQ. J gave up 5 bases and V 5 bases, and 6 bases lay outside the gene matches. For the CDR3, the DNA is TGTGCCAGCAGCCGAGGGACAGGGGGCCCTACTGAAGCTTTCTTT. It is translated as CASSRGTGGPTEAFF.

This chain's CDR3 is CASSLGLRAETQYF. The CDR3 DNA is TGTGCCAGCTCACTAGGCTTGCGGGCAGAGACCCAGTACTTC. The rearrangement joins TRBV18 to TRBJ2-5, with D possibly matching TRBD2 (5 bases). Germline CDR1 reads KGHSH; CDR2 reads LQKENI. The CDR3 consists of 14 residues. V was clipped by 4 bases and J by 4 bases, with 13 bases between them.

A single count supports this clone. The chain uses TRBV4-3 and TRBJ1-4; possible D gene TRBD1, 5 bases. The ends were cut back, 0 bases at V and 7 bases at J, with 12 bases in the middle. Germline assignment: CDR1 LGHNA and CDR2 YSLEER. The CDR3 length is 15 residues. CDR3 coding DNA: TGCGCCAGCAGCCAAGACCAGGGCTTTGGTGAAAAACTGTTTTTT. It yields the protein CASSQDQGFGEKLFF.

This chain links TRBV19 with TRBJ1-3, with D maybe TRBD1 (5 bases). Germline V gives CDR1 LNHDA, CDR2 SQIVND (reference sequence). The CDR3 extends over 14 amino acids. V gave up 3 bases and J gave up 4 bases, with 10 bases separating them. DNA of the CDR3: TGTGCCAGTAGTATCGCGGCAGGGGGAAACACCATATATTTT. It is translated as CASSIAAGGNTIYF.

The chain combines TRBV2 with TRBJ2-7; D unresolved. Germline loops: CDR1 SNHLY, CDR2 FYNNEI. CDR3 length equals 13 residues. V lost 4 bases, J lost 0 bases, and 7 bases lay in between. In DNA form, the CDR3 reads TGTGCCAGCAGTGGGGGTGGCTCCTACGAGCAGTACTTC. It translates to CASSGGGSYEQYF. The full variable domain, with the rest looked up from reference TRBV2 and TRBJ2-7, is EPEVTQTPSHQVTQMGQEVILRCVPISNHLYFYWYRQILGQKVEFLVSFYNNEISEKSEIFDDQFSVERPDGSNFTLKIRSTKLEDSAMYFCASSGGGSYEQYFGPGTRLTVT.

The chain uses TRBV7-2 and TRBJ1-2; D perhaps matches TRBD1 (5 bases). The CDR3 loop spans 15 amino acids. Between the trimmed V and J ends, which lost 1 base and 2 bases, there was a span of 11 bases. Germline V gene sequence: CDR1 SGHTA, CDR2 FQGNSA. Written as DNA, the CDR3 is TGTGCCAGCAGCTTAGACGGCGGGGGGAACTATGGCTACACCTTC. Translation: CASSLDGGGNYGYTF.

This chain links TRBV4-2 with TRBJ1-1; D call uncertain. Deletions cut 0 bases from V and 4 bases from J, with 9 bases between. Germline V lookup: CDR1 LGHNA, CDR2 YNFKEQ. This CDR3 region has 14 residues. The CDR3 DNA reads as TGTGCCAGCAGCCAAGAGCCGGGGAGCACTGAAGCTTTCTTT. Translated: CASSQEPGSTEAFF.

This clone has just one count. The rearrangement joins TRBV2 to TRBJ2-4, with D possibly TRBD1 on 6 matching bases. The V gene's germline CDR1 is SNHLY and CDR2 FYNNEI. The CDR3 has 14 amino acids. Between the trimmed V and J ends, which lost 5 bases and 6 bases, there was a span of 14 bases. The CDR3 DNA reads TGTGCCAGCAGTACAGGGATTTGGGGAAACATTCAGTACTTC. This translates into CASSTGIWGNIQYF.

The chain joins TRBV4-1 to TRBJ2-1, with a tentative D call TRBD2 (5 bases). Germline V gene data show CDR1 as MGHRA and CDR2 as YSYEKL. There are 16 residues in the CDR3. V was cut by 0 bases and J by 3 bases, with 12 bases left in between. CDR3 nucleotides: TGCGCCAGCAGCCAAGATAGTACTAGATTCTACAATGAGCAGTTCTTC. Translating it yields CASSQDSTRFYNEQFF.

This sequence joins TRBV19 and TRBJ1-1; D might be TRBD1 (6 bases). The CDR3 runs 13 residues. V was clipped by 5 bases and J by 6 bases, with 13 bases between them. Germline V CDR1 and CDR2: LNHDA, SQIVND (reference sequence). The CDR3 loop is CASSAGTPAEAFF. CDR3 nucleotides: TGTGCCAGTAGTGCCGGGACACCCGCTGAAGCTTTCTTT.

This clone was counted a few times. The chain uses TRBV7-9 and TRBJ1-1, with TRBD1 identical over 7 bases. Germline V lookup: CDR1 SEHNR, CDR2 FQNEAQ (reference sequence). Trimming cost V 5 bases and J 0 bases; bases outside gene matches: 12. This CDR3 region has 17 residues. CDR3 protein: CASSVLRQGMMNTEAFF. In nucleotides, the CDR3 is TGTGCCAGCAGCGTCCTAAGACAGGGTATGATGAACACTGAAGCTTTCTTT. Full variable domain (outside the CDR3, taken from reference TRBV7-9 and TRBJ1-1): DTGVSQNPRHKITKRGQNVTFRCDPISEHNRLYWYRQTLGQGPEFLTYFQNEAQLEKSRLLSDRFSAERPKGSFSTLEIQRTEQGDSAMYLCASSVLRQGMMNTEAFFGQGTRLTVV.

There are a few counts of this clone. The chain uses TRBV3-1 (or the pseudogene TRBV3-2) and TRBJ2-2, with TRBD1 as a possible D gene (5 bases). Germline V gives CDR1 LGHDT, CDR2 YNNKEL (reference sequence). V lost 3 bases and J 0 bases, leaving 11 bases between the germline ends. The CDR3 is 16 amino acids. The CDR3 nucleotides are TGTGCCAGCAGCCATCTAAGACAGACGAACACCGGGGAGCTGTTTTTT. Translating gives CASSHLRQTNTGELFF.

The rearrangement joins TRBV29-1 to TRBJ2-7; the D gene is possibly TRBD1 (6 bases). CDR3 length equals 13 residues. V gave up 3 bases and J gave up 2 bases, with 11 bases separating them. Germline V gene sequence: CDR1 SQVTM, CDR2 ANQGSEA. In DNA, the CDR3 is TGCAGCGTTGAGGACAGTTCCACCTACGAGCAGTACTTC. Its protein is CSVEDSSTYEQYF.